The source of this TCR beta chain is a study of T cell clonotyping in hematopoietic cell transplantation. About the research overall: Cytoreduction preceded collection of pretransplant recipient samples.

Clones were sequenced by immunoSEQ multiplex PCR, and TCRdb holds only the in-frame ones, with some missing. The table has 45,000 to 60,000 clones, 80% to 90% seen once. About this clone itself: Its antigen is not known.

As for time point: recipient sample about 28 days before transplant, after cytoreduction. The CDR3 consists of 14 residues. V was pared by 1 base and J by 5 bases, with 11 bases between. The germline CDR1 and CDR2 sequences are SGHDN and FVKESK. General study findings and limits: Higher Inverse Simpson Index values in graft donor and pretransplant recipient predicted broader posttransplant TCR diversity. Without cell sorting, CD4 versus CD8 contributions remain unresolved. Recipient TCR diversity dropped after transplant; expanded clonotypes rose from day 30 to 180.

The gene calls are TRBV14 and TRBJ2-5; maybe TRBD2 (5 bases). Sequencing was performed on peripheral blood mononuclear cells, taken before stem cell transplant. This clonotype was sampled from a man aged 55 to 70 with biphenotypic leukemia. Some clones in this sample may be carry-over from other donors' samples. The CDR3 region is CASSQVSLGETQYF. Written as DNA, the CDR3 is TGTGCCAGCAGCCAAGTTTCACTAGGGGAGACCCAGTACTTC.